What follows are 5 T cell receptor beta chains derived from one specimen sequenced in a study of technical replicates of blood from several donors. TCRdb's table, derived via immunoSEQ multiplex PCR, lists solely in-frame clones and lacks some. This table holds about 76,000 clones, 94% found once. The source material was T cells isolated from PBMCs. These receptors came from a human donor in good health.

This clone was observed once. Here the CDR3 DNA reads TGTGCCAGCACCTGGACTAGCGGGGACACAGATACGCAGTATTTT. Amino acids: CASTWTSGDTDTQYF. The chain carries TRBV6-5 and TRBJ2-3; 12 positions match TRBD2. V shed 7 bases, J shed 2 bases, and the junction held 4 bases outside the gene matches. The CDR3 sequence is 15 residues long. From germline, CDR1 is MNHEY and CDR2 SVGAGI.

The CDR3 nucleotides read TGTGCCAGCAGTTATTTAGGAATGGCAGGGAATGGCTACACCTTC. Its translation is CASSYLGMAGNGYTF. The rearrangement uses TRBV6-5 and TRBJ1-2; D perhaps matches TRBD1 (5 bases). CDR3 length: 15 residues. Germline lookup yields CDR1 MNHEY and CDR2 SVGAGI. Trimming cost V 3 bases and J 6 bases, with 17 bases left between them.

V is TRBV11-3 and J is TRBJ1-2, with no clear D. The CDR3 is 11 residues long. Germline V lookup: CDR1 SGHNT, CDR2 YENEEA. V lost 4 bases, J lost 11 bases, and 11 bases lay in between. DNA for the CDR3: TGTGCCAGCAGCTCCCCTGAGAGTTACACCTTC. Residues: CASSSPESYTF.

The chain carries TRBV4-2 and TRBJ2-3; 8 positions agree with TRBD2. CDR3 length: 18 residues. The V segment lost 0 bases and the J segment 2 bases; nucleotides outside the gene matches: 10. The germline gives CDR1 LGHNA, CDR2 YNFKEQ. The CDR3 reads CASSQEVRLAGYTDTQYF. The CDR3 nucleotides are TGTGCCAGCAGCCAAGAAGTCAGGCTAGCGGGTTACACAGATACGCAGTATTTT.

The CDR3 DNA reads TGCGCCAGCAGTCATTCCGGGACAGCCAATGAAAAACTGTTTTTT. Amino acids: CASSHSGTANEKLFF. This rearrangement joins TRBV23-1 to TRBJ1-4; TRBD1 aligns across 7 bases. TRBV23-1 is an ORF; its function is uncertain. The CDR3 loop spans 15 amino acids. Germline trimming cut 3 bases from V and 5 bases from J; bases unmatched to any gene: 6.